Following are 25 T cell receptor beta chains from one sample sequenced in a study of shared clonotypes between healthy human individuals. TCRdb's table, derived via immunoSEQ multiplex PCR, lists solely in-frame clones and lacks some. The data hold about 450,000 clones, with around 79% observed a single time. The sample was PBMCs. These TCRs come from a woman in her thirties or forties in good health. Some clones in this sample may be carry-over from other donors' samples.

Remarks on this clone: The same CDR3 is also encoded by other DNA sequences in this sample. The V gene is TRBV28, the J gene TRBJ1-5; D is uncertain. Germline values: CDR1 MDHEN, CDR2 SYDVKM. The germline V and J ends were trimmed by 3 bases and 6 bases, with 6 bases remaining between them. The CDR3 is 12 residues long. The CDR3 protein is CASSFLGQPQHF. CDR3 nucleotides: TGTGCCAGCAGTTTTTTGGGTCAGCCCCAGCATTTT. Filled out from reference TRBV28 and TRBJ1-5, the complete variable domain reads DVKVTQSSRYLVKRTGEKVFLECVQDMDHENMFWYRQDPGLGLRLIYFSYDVKMKEKGDIPEGYSVSREKKERFSLILESASTNQTSMYLCASSFLGQPQHFGDGTRLSIL.

The chain couples TRBV7-2 to TRBJ2-1; D uncertain. There are 12 residues in the CDR3. CDR1 is SGHTA, CDR2 FQGNSA, per germline. Trimming shortened V by 5 bases and J by 8 bases, and 10 bases separated the two germline ends. The CDR3 DNA reads TGTGCCAGCAGCCTACCCCCAGATGAGCAGTTCTTC. Translated: CASSLPPDEQFF.

The gene calls are TRBV27 and TRBJ2-2, with unresolved D. V gave up 7 bases and J gave up 3 bases, with 12 bases separating them. Per the germline V gene, CDR1 is MNHEY and CDR2 is SMNVEV (reference sequence). CDR3 size: 14 residues. The CDR3 is CASIPSPYTGELFF. The CDR3 region has the DNA TGTGCCAGCATCCCATCTCCATACACCGGGGAGCTGTTTTTT.

The V call is TRBV28, the J call TRBJ1-1; 7 bases are a match to TRBD1. The CDR3 consists of 14 residues. Germline V gene lookup returns CDR1 MDHEN and CDR2 SYDVKM. The ends lost 6 bases at V and 1 base at J; junction bases unmatched: 5. CDR3 residues: CASSPTGTNTEAFF. The CDR3 region has the DNA TGTGCCAGCAGCCCGACAGGGACGAACACTGAAGCTTTCTTT.

The chain carries TRBV7-8 and TRBJ1-1, with a tentative D call TRBD1 (6 bases). Trimming removed 2 bases at V and 1 base at J, with 14 bases between. CDR1 and CDR2 from the germline V gene are SGHVS and FQNEAQ. The CDR3 is made up of 16 amino acids. The CDR3 sequence: CASSLWWTEPNTEAFF. In nucleotides, the CDR3 is TGTGCCAGCAGCTTATGGTGGACAGAACCGAACACTGAAGCTTTCTTT. Looking up the rest from reference TRBV7-8 and TRBJ1-1 gives the full variable domain: GAGVSQSPRYKVAKRGQDVALRCDPISGHVSLFWYQQALGQGPEFLTYFQNEAQLDKSGLPSDRFFAERPEGSVSTLKIQRTQQEDSAVYLCASSLWWTEPNTEAFFGQGTRLTVV.

The chain uses TRBV6-1 and TRBJ2-2; D is unresolved. CDR1 is MNHNS and CDR2 is SASEGT in the germline V gene. The V end was cut by 4 bases, the J end by 6 bases, with 9 bases between. The CDR3 is 13 amino acids. The CDR3, as DNA: TGTGCCAGCAGTGTTTGGCGGTCCGGGGAGCTGTTTTTT. Its translation: CASSVWRSGELFF.

The chain recombines TRBV6-1 with TRBJ2-7; D not certain. The CDR3 has 14 residues. V lost 0 bases and J lost 6, with 12 bases in between. Germline V gene sequence: CDR1 MNHNS, CDR2 SASEGT. CDR3 loop: CASSEAEVFCEQYF. The CDR3 coding sequence is TGTGCCAGCAGTGAAGCAGAGGTTTTCTGCGAGCAGTACTTC.

The chain employs TRBV28 and TRBJ1-5; 8 bases agree with TRBD1. The germline CDR1 and CDR2 sequences are MDHEN and SYDVKM. V shed 7 bases and J 5 bases; nucleotides not matched to a gene: 10. The CDR3 is 15 amino acids. The DNA of the CDR3 is TGTGCCAGCACCCCGGGACAGGCAGGAGATCAGCCCCAGCATTTT. It encodes CASTPGQAGDQPQHF. Full variable domain (remainder filled in from reference TRBV28 and TRBJ1-5): DVKVTQSSRYLVKRTGEKVFLECVQDMDHENMFWYRQDPGLGLRLIYFSYDVKMKEKGDIPEGYSVSREKKERFSLILESASTNQTSMYLCASTPGQAGDQPQHFGDGTRLSIL.

The rearrangement uses TRBV5-1 and TRBJ2-3, with 9 positions matching TRBD1. The V gene end was trimmed by 4 bases and the J gene end by 2 bases; junction bases not matched to a gene: 11. The CDR3 contains 17 residues. Germline CDR1 reads SGHRS; CDR2 reads YFSETQ. The CDR3, as DNA: TGCGCCAGCAGCGAGACCGGGACAGGGCAATTCACAGATACGCAGTATTTT. Protein: CASSETGTGQFTDTQYF.

To note about this clone: The sample holds other DNA sequences that translate to the same CDR3. The chain has TRBV10-3 and TRBJ2-1, with TRBD2 as a possible D gene (6 bases). The V end lost 1 base, the J end lost 0 bases, and 7 bases lay between the germline ends. The CDR3 extends over 15 amino acids. Germline V lookup: CDR1 ENHRY, CDR2 SYGVKD. The CDR3 region is CAISELGGSYNEQFF. Here the CDR3 DNA reads TGTGCCATCAGTGAGTTGGGGGGCTCCTACAATGAGCAGTTCTTC.

The V call is TRBV5-8, the J call TRBJ2-2, with 7 bases fitting TRBD1. The trim removed 2 bases at V and 6 bases at J, leaving 7 bases unmatched. This CDR3 is built from 15 residues. From germline, CDR1 is SGHTS and CDR2 YDEGEE. CDR3 region: CASSFLDRSPGELFF. The CDR3, as DNA: TGTGCCAGCAGCTTTTTGGACAGGTCCCCCGGGGAGCTGTTTTTT.

The chain employs TRBV10-3 and TRBJ2-3; D ambiguous. V was clipped by 3 bases and J by 0 bases, with 10 bases between them. This CDR3 region has 15 residues. Germline assignment: CDR1 ENHRY and CDR2 SYGVKD. The CDR3 sequence: CAISDDSLSTDTQYF. The DNA for the CDR3 is TGTGCCATCAGTGATGACTCACTGAGCACAGATACGCAGTATTTT.

The chain uses TRBV11-3 and TRBJ2-5; D possibly corresponds to TRBD2 (6 bases). Germline V CDR1 and CDR2: SGHNT, YENEEA. Trimming left V 4 bases short and J 7 bases short, with 16 bases between. The CDR3 is made up of 14 amino acids. CDR3 residues: CASSYRGGDGTQYF. Written as DNA, the CDR3 is TGTGCCAGCAGCTACCGCGGAGGGGACGGGACCCAGTACTTC.

The chain recombines TRBV5-6 with TRBJ2-6, with D unresolved. The germline gives CDR1 SGHDT, CDR2 YYEEEE. The CDR3 loop spans 17 amino acids. V was pared by 0 bases and J by 4 bases, with 14 bases between. CDR3 amino acids: CASSLGTFTSGANVLTF. CDR3 bases: TGTGCCAGCAGCTTGGGGACCTTTACGAGCGGGGCCAACGTCCTGACTTTC.

The J gene is TRBJ1-1, the V gene TRBV29-1; tentatively, D is TRBD1 (5 bases). The CDR3 extends over 11 amino acids. Per the germline V gene, CDR1 is SQVTM and CDR2 is ANQGSEA. The germline V and J ends were trimmed by 4 bases and 10 bases, with 13 bases remaining between them. The DNA of the CDR3 is TGCAGCGTTGGGCAGGGTGCAGGAGCTTTCTTT. This translates into CSVGQGAGAFF. Supplemented by reference TRBV29-1 and TRBJ1-1, the full variable domain reads SAVISQKPSRDICQRGTSLTIQCQVDSQVTMMFWYRQQPGQSLTLIATANQGSEATYESGFVIDKFPISRPNLTFSTLTVSNMSPEDSSIYLCSVGQGAGAFFGQGTRLTVV.

This clone was recorded only once. In DNA, the CDR3 is TGCGCCAGCAGCGTCGGACTAGCGGGACTGGACGGGGAGCTGTTTTTT. Encoded protein: CASSVGLAGLDGELFF. The chain joins TRBV5-1 to TRBJ2-2; 12 bases line up with TRBD2. Germline V CDR1 and CDR2: SGHRS, YFSETQ. This CDR3 is 16 amino acids long. With V trimmed by 4 bases and J by 7 bases, 8 bases remained unmatched.

V is TRBV14 and J is TRBJ2-1; TRBD1 might be the D (6 bases). This CDR3 has 15 residues. The ends were cut back, 2 bases at V and 13 bases at J, with 21 bases in the middle. CDR1 and CDR2 from the germline V gene are SGHDN and FVKESK. The CDR3 loop reads CASSQMGTSGEAQFF. CDR3 DNA: TGTGCCAGCAGCCAAATGGGGACCTCAGGGGAAGCTCAGTTCTTC.

Many counts were recorded for this clone. Other nucleotide sequences in the sample specify the same CDR3. The chain combines TRBV28 with TRBJ2-7; the match to TRBD2 covers 7 bases. The CDR3 runs to 18 residues. CDR1 is MDHEN, CDR2 SYDVKM, per germline. The J segment lost 2 bases and the V segment lost 2 bases, leaving 15 bases of the junction unmatched. The CDR3 reads CASSLSGTFTFNTYEQYF. The CDR3 coding sequence is TGTGCCAGCAGTTTAAGCGGGACTTTCACATTTAACACCTACGAGCAGTACTTC.

This clone was seen a handful of times. The CDR3 region has the DNA TGTGCCAGCAGCTTAGGTGGGGGGTCCTACAATGAGCAGTTCTTC. Its protein product is CASSLGGGSYNEQFF. The chain couples TRBV11-2 to TRBJ2-1, with TRBD2 as a possible D gene (6 bases). The CDR3 contains 15 residues. V lost 1 base, J lost 1 base, and 8 bases lay in between. The germline gives CDR1 SGHAT, CDR2 FQNNGV.

Concerning this clone: Just one base apart from a much larger clone, this may be a read error. V is TRBV5-6 and J is TRBJ1-5; no reliable D call. Trimming stripped 2 bases from V and 0 bases from J, with 6 bases between. The CDR3 contains 14 residues. Germline CDR1 and CDR2: SGHDT and YYEEEE. CDR3 residues: CASSLRYSNQPQHF. The CDR3, as DNA: TGTGCCAGCAGCTTACGGTATAGCAATCAGCCCCAGCATTTT. Using reference TRBV5-6 and TRBJ1-5 for the parts outside the CDR3, the full variable domain is DAGVTQSPTHLIKTRGQQVTLRCSPKSGHDTVSWYQQALGQGPQFIFQYYEEEERQRGNFPDRFSGHQFPNYSSELNVNALLLGDSALYLCASSLRYSNQPQHFGDGTRLSIL.

The chain has TRBV6-1 and TRBJ1-1, with D uncertain. The CDR3 extends over 13 amino acids. Germline V lookup: CDR1 MNHNS, CDR2 SASEGT. The V and J ends lost 0 bases and 4 bases respectively, with 6 bases between them. This chain's CDR3 is CASSEAPITEAFF. CDR3 nucleotides: TGTGCCAGCAGTGAAGCGCCTATCACTGAAGCTTTCTTT.

The V and J genes are TRBV4-3 and TRBJ2-1, with 8 bases matching TRBD2. The CDR3 has 19 residues. The germline V gene encodes CDR1 LGHNA and CDR2 YSLEER. V shed 0 bases and J 3 bases; nucleotides not matched to a gene: 13. The CDR3 here is CASSQEPAGVRSHYNEQFF. CDR3 nucleotides: TGCGCCAGCAGCCAAGAACCAGCGGGAGTGAGATCACACTACAATGAGCAGTTCTTC.

A note on this clone: This may be a read error, as it is one base from a much larger clone. The chain combines TRBV11-2 with TRBJ2-5; D perhaps matches TRBD2 (6 bases). Germline CDR1 SGHAT, CDR2 FQNNGV. The length of the CDR3 is 13 residues. CDR3 DNA sequence: TGTGCCGGCAGCGCGGGGCCTCGGGAGACCCAGTACTTC. This translates into CAGSAGPRETQYF.

This clone was counted only a few times. This chain links TRBV5-1 with TRBJ2-1, with TRBD1 matching 12 bases. Trimming at V came to 1 base and at J to 7 bases, leaving 15 bases not matched to a gene. The CDR3 consists of 19 residues. In germline, CDR1 is SGHRS, CDR2 YFSETQ. CDR3 nucleotides: TGCGCCAGCAGCTTGAGTGGGACAGGGGGCGCACGGAATCGAAATGAGCAGTTCTTC. As protein: CASSLSGTGGARNRNEQFF.

The chain couples TRBV29-1 to TRBJ1-5; TRBD1 agrees at 11 bases. This CDR3 spans 13 amino acids. CDR1 and CDR2 (germline): SQVTM, ANQGSEA. The V gene end was trimmed by 6 bases and the J gene end by 2 bases; junction bases not matched to a gene: 0. The CDR3 reads CSVGQGGNQPQHF. The CDR3 coding sequence is TGCAGCGTGGGACAGGGGGGCAATCAGCCCCAGCATTTT.